This entry lists 3 T cell receptor gamma chains sequenced from one sample in a study of intestinal T cells in coeliac disease (dated by TCRdb to the early 2020s). Library method: multiplex PCR. The reads were generated on an Ion Torrent PGM. TRG repertoires were amplified from 150 to 200 ng of biopsy DNA using the LymphoTrack kit, whose primers carry Illumina adapters. Public reads were reanalyzed in TCRdb with CATT, and rows carrying the same DNA were merged afterwards. The sample data list 1,500 to 2,000 gamma-chain clones, and 45% to 50% of these were observed just once. 7.3% of the sample is in the top ten clones. For each case, genomic DNA was isolated from ten 5-um FFPE scrolls with the QIAamp DNA FFPE tissue kit. Sequences were obtained from a duodenal biopsy. Receptors originate from a human donor with celiac disease.

This clone was detected a few times. The J gene is TRGJ1 or TRGJ2, the V gene TRGV3. Germline values: CDR1 VTNTFY, CDR2 YDVSTARD (reference sequence). J was trimmed by 4 bases and V by 0 bases; bases with no gene match: 3. This CDR3 is built from 13 residues. CDR3 amino acids: CATWDRRYYKKLF. DNA of the CDR3: TGTGCCACCTGGGACAGGCGGTATTATAAGAAACTCTTT.

In its sample, this clone was seen once. V is TRGV8 and J is TRGJ1 or TRGJ2. The CDR3 has 12 residues. Germline loops: CDR1 VENAVY, CDR2 YDSYNSRV. CDR3 nucleotides: TGTGCACCTGGGATTGGTTATTATAAGAAACTCTTT. This sequence encodes CAPGIGYYKKLF.

As concerns this clone: This sample also contains other DNA sequences that code for the same CDR3. The J gene is TRGJP1, the V gene TRGV10. TRGV10 is an open reading frame whose function is uncertain. V was clipped by 8 bases and J by 0 bases; unmatched bases: 13. The CDR3 length is 17 residues. The CDR3 loop is CAAWDPTSNTTGWFKIF. CDR3 nucleotide sequence: TGTGCTGCGTGGGATCCAACTTCTAATACCACTGGTTGGTTCAAGATATTT.